What follows are 6 T cell receptor beta chains derived from one specimen sequenced in a study of T cell changes during pregnancy in multiple sclerosis. The method was immunoSEQ multiplex PCR; TCRdb's version includes in-frame clones alone and lacks a portion of them. The profile shows around 40,000 clones, roughly nine tenths of them singletons. The sequences come from CD4+ T cells from peripheral blood mononuclear cells, collected in the first trimester of pregnancy. The receptors shown here come from a female donor with multiple sclerosis, enrolled in a pregnancy study.

The rearrangement links TRBV25-1 to TRBJ2-7; 7 bases are a match to TRBD2. Germline CDR1 reads MGHDK; CDR2 reads SYGVNS. J lost 3 bases, V lost 3 bases, and 5 bases had no gene match. The CDR3 covers 14 residues. CDR3 sequence reads: CASSDPAGLYEQYF. CDR3 DNA: TGTGCCAGCAGTGACCCAGCGGGACTCTACGAGCAGTACTTC.

This clone was found a few times. The V and J genes are TRBV9 and TRBJ1-1; D gene ambiguous. The CDR3 sequence is 13 residues long. Germline V lookup: CDR1 SGDLS, CDR2 YYNGEE. Trimming cost V 1 base and J 0 bases, with 4 bases left between them. CDR3 sequence (DNA): TGTGCCAGCAGCGTATTCATGAACACTGAAGCTTTCTTT. Protein sequence: CASSVFMNTEAFF.

The chain recombines TRBV4-3 with TRBJ1-5; 8 bases match TRBD1. Germline V gene data show CDR1 as LGHNA and CDR2 as YSLEER. The J segment lost 7 bases and the V segment lost 0 bases, leaving 8 bases of the junction unmatched. CDR3 size: 16 residues. The CDR3 protein is CASSQDAGQGRQPQHF. The CDR3 region has the DNA TGCGCCAGCAGCCAAGACGCCGGACAGGGAAGACAGCCCCAGCATTTT.

This clone was recorded once. This rearrangement joins TRBV5-1 to TRBJ2-1, with 10 positions matching TRBD2. CDR3 length: 15 residues. Losses at the gene ends were 4 bases for V and 7 bases for J; bases not matched to a gene: 8. Per germline, CDR1 SGHRS and CDR2 YFSETQ. In DNA form, the CDR3 reads TGCGCCAGCAGCGGAATAGCGGGAGGTTTTAATGAGCAGTTCTTC. Translating gives CASSGIAGGFNEQFF.

The chain employs TRBV5-4 and TRBJ2-1; 8 bases are a match to TRBD2. V lost 4 bases and J lost 8; bases outside the gene matches: 14. Germline V CDR1 and CDR2: SGHNT, YYREEE (reference sequence). The CDR3 covers 16 residues. The CDR3 here is CASSPTLGGTRDEQFF. DNA for the CDR3: TGTGCCAGCAGCCCAACCTTAGGTGGGACTAGAGATGAGCAGTTCTTC.

This chain joins TRBV27 and TRBJ2-3; 9 bases map to TRBD1. The length of the CDR3 is 15 residues. With V trimmed by 8 bases and J by 1 base, 7 bases remained unmatched. Germline CDR1 and CDR2: MNHEY and SMNVEV (reference sequence). This chain's CDR3 is CASGKTGGRTDTQYF. The DNA of the CDR3 is TGTGCCAGCGGAAAAACAGGGGGCCGCACAGATACGCAGTATTTT.